The entry that follows covers one T cell receptor beta chain sequence. Its antigen remains unidentified. The data stem from a study of cytomegalovirus exposure and HLA in healthy donors. Across the study: A later analysis reported the 90 to 150 validation repertoires used the same platform as the approximately 650 first-cohort repertoires.

Germline lookup yields CDR1 LNHDA and CDR2 SQIVND (reference sequence). The J segment lost 7 bases and the V segment lost 5 bases, leaving 10 bases of the junction unmatched. The CDR3 sequence is 15 residues long. Findings of the study overall: In vitro work confirmed that a few CMV-associated chains recognize CMV antigens.

Repertoires were generated with immunoSEQ multiplex PCR, while TCRdb's copy carries only in-frame clones and drops some. The top ten hold roughly 0.83% of the sample, which has under 200,000 clones, about 96% seen once. The V gene is TRBV19, the J gene TRBJ2-1, with TRBD2 identical over 8 bases. The source of this sequence is a young woman in good health and CMV-seronegative. The sequenced sample was PBMCs. CDR3 bases: TGTGCCAGTAGTGGTGGGGCACTAGCGGTGAATGAGCAGTTCTTC. Amino acid sequence: CASSGGALAVNEQFF.